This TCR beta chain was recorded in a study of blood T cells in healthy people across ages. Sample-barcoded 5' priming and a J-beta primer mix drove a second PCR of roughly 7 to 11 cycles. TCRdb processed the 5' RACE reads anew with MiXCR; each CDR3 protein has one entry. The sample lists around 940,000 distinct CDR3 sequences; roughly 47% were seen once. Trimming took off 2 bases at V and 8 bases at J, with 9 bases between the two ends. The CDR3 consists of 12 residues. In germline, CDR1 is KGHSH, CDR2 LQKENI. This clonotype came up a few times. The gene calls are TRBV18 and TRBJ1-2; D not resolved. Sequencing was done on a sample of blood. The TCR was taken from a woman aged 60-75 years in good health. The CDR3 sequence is CASSPGIFGYTF. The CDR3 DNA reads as TGTGCCAGCTCACCAGGGATTTTCGGCTACACCTTC.